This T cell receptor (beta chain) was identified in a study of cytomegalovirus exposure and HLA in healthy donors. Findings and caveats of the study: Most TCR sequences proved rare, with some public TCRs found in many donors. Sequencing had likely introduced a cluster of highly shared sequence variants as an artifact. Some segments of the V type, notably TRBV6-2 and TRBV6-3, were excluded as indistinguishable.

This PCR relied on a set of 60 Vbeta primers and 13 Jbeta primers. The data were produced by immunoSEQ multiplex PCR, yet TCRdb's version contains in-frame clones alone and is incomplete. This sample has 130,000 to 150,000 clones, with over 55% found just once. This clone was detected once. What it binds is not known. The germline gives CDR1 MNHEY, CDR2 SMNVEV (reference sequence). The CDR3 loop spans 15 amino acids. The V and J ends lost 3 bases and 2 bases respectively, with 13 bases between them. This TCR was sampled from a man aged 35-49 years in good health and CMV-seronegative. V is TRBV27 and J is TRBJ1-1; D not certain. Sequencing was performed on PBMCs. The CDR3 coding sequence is TGTGCCAGCAGTTTTTCCTCACTTTTAAACACTGAAGCTTTCTTT. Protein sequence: CASSFSSLLNTEAFF.